This T cell receptor (beta chain) was observed in a study of CD8 T cells in Susac syndrome. RNA in amounts of roughly 0.45 to 1 ug was reverse transcribed with random hexamers. TCRdb reanalysed the immunoSEQ multiplex PCR reads using MiXCR and keeps one entry per CDR3 protein. The sample shows 170,000 or so distinct CDR3 sequences, around 95% of them seen only once. The T cells that were sequenced for TCR beta were CD8+ and CD4+ cells from blood. The patients with Susac syndrome satisfied recently defined diagnostic criteria for either definite or probable disease. CD8+ and CD4+ T cells were negatively isolated; TEMRA cells were FACS-enriched. Deletions cut 3 bases from V and 3 bases from J, with 13 bases between. Per germline, CDR1 SGHTA and CDR2 FQGNSA. The CDR3 covers 15 residues. This clonotype appeared a single time.

The chain has TRBV7-2 and TRBJ2-3; TRBD2 might be the D (5 bases). This TCR was sampled from a human donor with Susac syndrome. Input material: CD4+ T cells from PBMCs. The CDR3 bases are TGTGCCAGCAGCTTGGGTCCTACTAGGACAGATACGCAGTATTTT. Protein: CASSLGPTRTDTQYF.